The source of this T cell receptor beta chain is a study of chemoradiotherapy in HPV16-positive cancers. Study-wide background: Functional T-cell assays on a couple of HPV16-positive patients' cells defined candidate HPV-specific clones and common TCR motifs. Broader study findings: Candidate HPV-specific clones and E7-related TCR motifs grew in tumor during treatment.

As regards this clone: The target antigen is unknown.

Samples were taken several times over chemoradiotherapy. Libraries were prepared by immunoSEQ multiplex PCR; TCRdb keeps only in-frame clonotypes and omits some of them. The repertoire consists of approximately 50,000 clones, with 90% occurring once and the leading ten covering 2.5% to 4%. This TCR was recovered from a human donor with HPV-associated anogenital cancer. The specimen comprised blood, sampled from a patient who underwent chemoradiotherapy.

CDR3: CASSPHPGGAEETQYF. CDR3 nucleotide sequence: TGTGCCAGCAGCCCCCACCCGGGGGGCGCGGAAGAGACCCAGTACTTC. The chain is built from TRBV7-9 and TRBJ2-5; tentatively, D is TRBD2 (7 bases). CDR3 length equals 16 residues. The V end lost 5 bases, the J end lost 3 bases, and 19 bases lay between the germline ends. Germline V gene lookup returns CDR1 SEHNR and CDR2 FQNEAQ (reference sequence).